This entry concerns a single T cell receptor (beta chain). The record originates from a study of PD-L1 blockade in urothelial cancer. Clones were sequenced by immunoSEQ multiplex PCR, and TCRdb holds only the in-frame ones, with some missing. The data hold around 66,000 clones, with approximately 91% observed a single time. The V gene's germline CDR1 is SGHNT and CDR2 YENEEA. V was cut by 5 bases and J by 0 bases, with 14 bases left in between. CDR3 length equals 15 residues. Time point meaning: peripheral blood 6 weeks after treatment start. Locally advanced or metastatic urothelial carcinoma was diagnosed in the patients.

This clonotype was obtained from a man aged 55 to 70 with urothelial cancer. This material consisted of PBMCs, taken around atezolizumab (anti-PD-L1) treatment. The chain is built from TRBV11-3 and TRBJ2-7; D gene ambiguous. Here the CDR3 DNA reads TGTGCCAGCAGCCACGACTTATCAAGCTCCTACGAGCAGTACTTC. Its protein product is CASSHDLSSSYEQYF. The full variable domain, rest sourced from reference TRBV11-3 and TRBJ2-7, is EAGVVQSPRYKIIEKKQPVAFWCNPISGHNTLYWYLQNLGQGPELLIRYENEEAVDDSQLPKDRFSAERLKGVDSTLKIQPAELGDSAVYLCASSHDLSSSYEQYFGPGTRLTVT.